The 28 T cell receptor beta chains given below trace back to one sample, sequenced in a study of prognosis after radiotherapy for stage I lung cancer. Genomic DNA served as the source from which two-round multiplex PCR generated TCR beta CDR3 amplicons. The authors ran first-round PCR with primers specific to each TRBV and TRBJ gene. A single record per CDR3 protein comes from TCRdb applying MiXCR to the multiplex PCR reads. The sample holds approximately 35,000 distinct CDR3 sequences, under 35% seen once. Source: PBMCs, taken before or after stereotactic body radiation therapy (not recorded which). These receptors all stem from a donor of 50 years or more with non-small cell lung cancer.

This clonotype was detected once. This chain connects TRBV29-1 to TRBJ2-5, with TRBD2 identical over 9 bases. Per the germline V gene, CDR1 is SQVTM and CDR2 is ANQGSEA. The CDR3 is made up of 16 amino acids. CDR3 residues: CIVNESAGGHPETQYF. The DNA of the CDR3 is TGCATCGTCAATGAGTCCGCGGGAGGGCACCCGGAGACCCAGTACTTC.

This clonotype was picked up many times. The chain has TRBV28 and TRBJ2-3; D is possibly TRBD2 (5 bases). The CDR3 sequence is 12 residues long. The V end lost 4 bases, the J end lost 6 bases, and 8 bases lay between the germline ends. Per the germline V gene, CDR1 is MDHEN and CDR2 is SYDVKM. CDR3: CASSSSWDTQYF. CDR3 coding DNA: TGTGCCAGCAGTTCTAGCTGGGATACGCAGTATTTT.

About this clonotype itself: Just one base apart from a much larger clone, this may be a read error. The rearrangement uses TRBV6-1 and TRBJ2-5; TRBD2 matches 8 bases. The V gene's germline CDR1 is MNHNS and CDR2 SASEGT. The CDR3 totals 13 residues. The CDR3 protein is CASNTGGGETLYF. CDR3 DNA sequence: TGTGCCAGCAACACGGGGGGGGGGGAGACCCTGTACTTC.

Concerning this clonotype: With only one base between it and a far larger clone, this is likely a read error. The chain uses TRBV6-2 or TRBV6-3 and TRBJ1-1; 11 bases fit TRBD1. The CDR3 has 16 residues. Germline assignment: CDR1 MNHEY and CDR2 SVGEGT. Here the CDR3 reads CASTPRTGGFGTEDFF. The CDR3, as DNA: TGTGCCAGCACACCTAGGACAGGGGGCTTTGGCACTGAAGATTTCTTT.

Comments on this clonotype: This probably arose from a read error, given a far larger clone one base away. CDR3 sequence (DNA): TGTGCCAGCAGACTGGGGGTAGGATCACACCTCCACTTT. Protein product: CASRLGVGSHLHF. This chain links TRBV12-3 or TRBV12-4 with TRBJ1-1, with a weak D call TRBD1 (5 bases). With the DNA end fitting TRBJ1-6 better, the J assignment may be wrong. This CDR3 is 13 amino acids long.

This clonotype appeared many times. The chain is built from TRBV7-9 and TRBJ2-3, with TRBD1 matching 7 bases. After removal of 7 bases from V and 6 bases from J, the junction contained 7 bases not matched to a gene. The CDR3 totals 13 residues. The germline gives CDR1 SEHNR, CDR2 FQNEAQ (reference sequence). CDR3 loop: CASNPTGQDTQYF. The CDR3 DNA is TGTGCCAGCAACCCGACAGGGCAGGATACGCAGTATTTT.

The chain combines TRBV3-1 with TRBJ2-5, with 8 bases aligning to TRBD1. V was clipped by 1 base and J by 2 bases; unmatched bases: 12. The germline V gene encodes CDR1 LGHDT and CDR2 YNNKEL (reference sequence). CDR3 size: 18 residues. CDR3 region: CASSQVLMAGGEQETQYF. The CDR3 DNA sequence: TGTGCCAGCAGCCAAGTACTTATGGCAGGGGGCGAGCAAGAGACCCAGTACTTC.

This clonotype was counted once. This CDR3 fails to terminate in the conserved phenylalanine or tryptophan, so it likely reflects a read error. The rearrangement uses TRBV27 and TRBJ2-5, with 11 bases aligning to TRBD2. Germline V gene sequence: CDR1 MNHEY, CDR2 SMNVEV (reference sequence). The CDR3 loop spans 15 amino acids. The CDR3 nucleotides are TGTGCCAGCAGTTTATTGACTAGCGGGATGGAGACACAGTACCTC. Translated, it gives CASSLLTSGMETQYL.

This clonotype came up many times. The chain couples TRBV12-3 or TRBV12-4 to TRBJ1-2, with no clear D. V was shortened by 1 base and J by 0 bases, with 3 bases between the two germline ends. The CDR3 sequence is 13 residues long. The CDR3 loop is CASSLGANYGYTF. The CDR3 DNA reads TGTGCCAGCAGTTTAGGGGCTAACTATGGCTACACCTTC.

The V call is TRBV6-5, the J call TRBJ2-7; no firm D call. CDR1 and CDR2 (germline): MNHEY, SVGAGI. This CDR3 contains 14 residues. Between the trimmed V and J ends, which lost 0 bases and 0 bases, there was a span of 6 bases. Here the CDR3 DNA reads TGTGCCAGCAGTTACTCCTGCGGCTCCTACGAGCAGTACTTC. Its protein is CASSYSCGSYEQYF.

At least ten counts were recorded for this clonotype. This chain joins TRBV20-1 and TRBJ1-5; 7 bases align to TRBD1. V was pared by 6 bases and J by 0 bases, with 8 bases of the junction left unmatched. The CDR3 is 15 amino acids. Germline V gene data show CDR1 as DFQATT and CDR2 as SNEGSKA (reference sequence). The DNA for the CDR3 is TGCAGTGCCAACCAGGGGGGGTATAGCAATCAGCCCCAGCATTTT. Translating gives CSANQGGYSNQPQHF.

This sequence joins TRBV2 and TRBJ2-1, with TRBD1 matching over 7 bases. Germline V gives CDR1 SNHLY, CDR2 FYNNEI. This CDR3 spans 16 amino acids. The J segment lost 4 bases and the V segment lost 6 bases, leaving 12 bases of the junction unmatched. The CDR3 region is CASSVNRGLGYNEQFF. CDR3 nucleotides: TGTGCCAGCAGCGTGAACAGGGGTTTGGGATACAATGAGCAGTTCTTC.

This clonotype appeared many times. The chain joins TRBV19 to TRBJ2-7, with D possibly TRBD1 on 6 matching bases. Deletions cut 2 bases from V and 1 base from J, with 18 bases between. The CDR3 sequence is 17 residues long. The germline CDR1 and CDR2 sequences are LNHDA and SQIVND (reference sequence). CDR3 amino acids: CASSIQYFVTGSYEQYF. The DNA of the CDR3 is TGTGCCAGTAGTATACAGTATTTCGTCACAGGGTCCTACGAGCAGTACTTC.

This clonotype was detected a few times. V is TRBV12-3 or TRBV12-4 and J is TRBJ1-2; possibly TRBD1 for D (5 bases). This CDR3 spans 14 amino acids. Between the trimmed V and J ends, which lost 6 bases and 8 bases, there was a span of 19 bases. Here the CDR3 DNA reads TGTGCCAGCAGACTTACCGGGACGGACAAGGGCTACACCTTC. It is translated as CASRLTGTDKGYTF.

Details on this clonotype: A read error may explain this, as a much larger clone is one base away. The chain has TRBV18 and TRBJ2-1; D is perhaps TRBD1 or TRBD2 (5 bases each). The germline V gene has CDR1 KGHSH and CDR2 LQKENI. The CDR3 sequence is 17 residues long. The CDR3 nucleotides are TGTGCCAGCTCACCACAAGAGGCAGGGAGCTCCTACAATGAGCATTTCTTC. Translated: CASSPQEAGSSYNEHFF.

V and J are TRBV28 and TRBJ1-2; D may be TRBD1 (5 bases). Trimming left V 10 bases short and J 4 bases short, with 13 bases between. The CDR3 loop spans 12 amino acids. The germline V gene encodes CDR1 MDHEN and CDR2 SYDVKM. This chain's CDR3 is CAISTVIYGYTF. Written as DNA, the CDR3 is TGTGCCATCTCGACAGTGATCTATGGCTACACCTTC.

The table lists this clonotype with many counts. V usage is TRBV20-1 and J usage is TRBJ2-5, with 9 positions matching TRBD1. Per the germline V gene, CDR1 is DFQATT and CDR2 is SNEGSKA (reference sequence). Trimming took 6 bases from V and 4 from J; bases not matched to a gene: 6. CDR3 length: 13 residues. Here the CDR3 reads CSAGTGRGETQYF. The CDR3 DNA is TGCAGTGCAGGGACAGGGAGGGGAGAGACCCAGTACTTC.

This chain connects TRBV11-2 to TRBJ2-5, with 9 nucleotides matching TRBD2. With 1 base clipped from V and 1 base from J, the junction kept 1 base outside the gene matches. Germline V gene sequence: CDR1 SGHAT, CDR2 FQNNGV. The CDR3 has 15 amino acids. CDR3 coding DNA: TGTGCCAGCAGCTTAGTAGCGGGGGTCCAAGAGACCCAGTACTTC. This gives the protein CASSLVAGVQETQYF.

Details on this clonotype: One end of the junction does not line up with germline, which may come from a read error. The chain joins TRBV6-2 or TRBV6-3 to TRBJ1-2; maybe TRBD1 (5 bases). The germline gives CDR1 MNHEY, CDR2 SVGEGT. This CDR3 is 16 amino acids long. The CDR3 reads CASSYRMTAVNYGYIF. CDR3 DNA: TGTGCCAGCAGTTACCGTATGACAGCGGTTAACTATGGCTACATCTTC.

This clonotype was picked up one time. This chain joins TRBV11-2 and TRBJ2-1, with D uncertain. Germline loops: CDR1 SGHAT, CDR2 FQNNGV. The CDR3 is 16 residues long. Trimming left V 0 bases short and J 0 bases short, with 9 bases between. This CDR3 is CASSLDPESSYNEQFF. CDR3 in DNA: TGTGCCAGCAGCTTAGATCCCGAGAGCTCCTACAATGAGCAGTTCTTC.

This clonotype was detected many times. DNA of the CDR3: TGCAGCGTTGAAGCGGGGGGGCGGGATACGCAGTATTTT. It specifies CSVEAGGRDTQYF. The chain is built from TRBV29-1 and TRBJ2-3; 8 bases match TRBD2. V lost 1 base and J lost 6; bases outside the gene matches: 3. This CDR3 spans 13 amino acids. Germline CDR1 SQVTM, CDR2 ANQGSEA.

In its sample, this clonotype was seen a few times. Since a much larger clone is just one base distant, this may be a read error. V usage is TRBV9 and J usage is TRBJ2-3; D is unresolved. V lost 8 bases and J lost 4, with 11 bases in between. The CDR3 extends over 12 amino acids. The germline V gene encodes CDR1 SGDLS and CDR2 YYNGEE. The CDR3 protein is CASSAWADTQYF. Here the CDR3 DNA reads TGTGCCAGTTCAGCCTGGGCAGATACGCAGTATTTT.

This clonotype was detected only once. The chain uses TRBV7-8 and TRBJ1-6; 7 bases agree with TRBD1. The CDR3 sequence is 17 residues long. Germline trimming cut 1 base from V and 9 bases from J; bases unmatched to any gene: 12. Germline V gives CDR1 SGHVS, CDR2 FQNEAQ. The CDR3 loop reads CASSLEGLGQTISPLHF. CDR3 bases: TGTGCCAGCAGCTTAGAAGGGTTGGGACAGACGATTTCACCCCTCCACTTT.

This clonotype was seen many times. The DNA of the CDR3 is TGTGCCAGCAGTCCCTCCCTTCTTAGCGGGAGGGCCGTTAATACGCAGTATTTT. Its protein is CASSPSLLSGRAVNTQYF. V and J are TRBV27 and TRBJ2-3, with 11 bases that match TRBD2. V lost 5 bases and J lost 7; bases outside the gene matches: 17. The CDR3 spans 18 residues. CDR1 is MNHEY, CDR2 SMNVEV, per germline (reference sequence).

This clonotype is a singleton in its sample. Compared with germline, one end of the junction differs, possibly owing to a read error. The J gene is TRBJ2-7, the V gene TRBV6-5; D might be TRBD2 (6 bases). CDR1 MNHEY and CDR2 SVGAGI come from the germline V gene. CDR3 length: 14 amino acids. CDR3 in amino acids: CASSCSRGSPGECF. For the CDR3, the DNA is TGTGCCAGCAGTTGCTCACGGGGGTCCCCCGGAGAGTGCTTC.

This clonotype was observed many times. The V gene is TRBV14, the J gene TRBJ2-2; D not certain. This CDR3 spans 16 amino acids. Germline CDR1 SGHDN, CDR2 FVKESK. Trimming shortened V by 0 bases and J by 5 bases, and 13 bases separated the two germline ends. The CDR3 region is CASSQDWAPGTGELFF. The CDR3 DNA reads TGTGCCAGCAGCCAAGATTGGGCCCCAGGTACCGGGGAGCTGTTTTTT.

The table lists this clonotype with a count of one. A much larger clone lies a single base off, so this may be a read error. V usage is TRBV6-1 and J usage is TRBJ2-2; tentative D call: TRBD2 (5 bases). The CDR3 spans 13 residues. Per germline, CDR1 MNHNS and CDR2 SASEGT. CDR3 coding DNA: TGTGTCATCAGCGGCCTAGCAGGCGGGGAGCTGTTTTTT. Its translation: CVISGLAGGELFF.

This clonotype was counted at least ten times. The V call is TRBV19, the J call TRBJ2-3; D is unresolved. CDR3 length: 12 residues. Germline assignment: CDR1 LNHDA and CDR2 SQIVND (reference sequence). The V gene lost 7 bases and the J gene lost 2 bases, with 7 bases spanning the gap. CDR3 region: CASISSTDTQYF. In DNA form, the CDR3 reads TGTGCCAGTATTTCTTCCACAGATACGCAGTATTTT.